Following are 20 T cell receptor beta chains from one sample sequenced in a study of shared clonotypes between healthy human individuals. The table came from immunoSEQ multiplex PCR; TCRdb's copy has only in-frame clones and leaves some out. The top ten hold 1.7% of the sample, which has 2 million to 2.5 million clones, about 93% seen once. The naive CD8 fraction comprised CD45RO-negative cells positively selected for CCR7 and excluded terminally differentiated effector memory CD45RA+ cells. Sequencing was carried out using naive CD8+ T cells from PBMCs. The source is a man aged 18 to 29 in good health. Some clones in this sample may be carry-over from other donors' samples.

The V call is TRBV28, the J call TRBJ2-3; tentatively, D is TRBD2 (6 bases). This CDR3 has 15 amino acids. Germline V gives CDR1 MDHEN, CDR2 SYDVKM. Trimming stripped 5 bases from V and 1 base from J, with 13 bases between. The CDR3 loop is CASSIRDSRTDTQYF. The CDR3, as DNA: TGTGCCAGCAGTATAAGGGACTCCCGCACAGATACGCAGTATTTT.

The genes are TRBV28 and TRBJ2-1; 9 nucleotides align to TRBD2. Trimming removed 3 bases from V and 7 bases from J; junction bases left unmatched: 10. CDR1 MDHEN and CDR2 SYDVKM come from the germline V gene. The CDR3 is 16 residues long. The CDR3 DNA reads as TGTGCCAGCAGTTTCGTCCTTGGTAGCGGGAGAAATGAGCAGTTCTTC. Translating gives CASSFVLGSGRNEQFF.

The chain is built from TRBV10-3 and TRBJ1-1, with D hard to call. The CDR3 covers 12 residues. V lost 10 bases and J lost 1, with 10 bases in between. The germline V gene has CDR1 ENHRY and CDR2 SYGVKD. CDR3 loop: CATQDPNTEAFF. The CDR3 bases are TGTGCCACCCAAGATCCGAACACTGAAGCTTTCTTT.

CDR3 in amino acids: CASSRRDRGNEQYF. CDR3 nucleotides: TGTGCCAGTAGTAGACGGGACAGGGGGAACGAGCAGTACTTC. This chain links TRBV19 with TRBJ2-7; 11 bases are a match to TRBD1. This CDR3 is 14 amino acids long. Germline V gives CDR1 LNHDA, CDR2 SQIVND (reference sequence). J lost 5 bases, V lost 4 bases, and 4 bases had no gene match.

The chain uses TRBV28 and TRBJ2-7; D is undetermined. Trimming took off 6 bases at V and 1 base at J, with 13 bases between the two ends. Germline-derived CDR1 and CDR2 are MDHEN and SYDVKM. CDR3 length: 14 amino acids. The CDR3 nucleotides read TGTGCCAGCAGAGTCACGGACGGATCCTACGAGCAGTACTTC. Residues: CASRVTDGSYEQYF.

Worth noting for this clone: This CDR3 is also generated by other DNA sequences in the sample. J is TRBJ1-5 and V is TRBV7-9, with TRBD1 identical over 11 bases. Germline V gene data show CDR1 as SEHNR and CDR2 as FQNEAQ (reference sequence). The CDR3 sequence is 15 residues long. Germline trimming cut 4 bases from V and 5 bases from J; bases unmatched to any gene: 4. The CDR3 DNA follows: TGTGCCAGCAGCTCCGGGACAGGGGGAGATCAGCCCCAGCATTTT. The encoded protein is CASSSGTGGDQPQHF. Full variable domain (rest looked up from reference TRBV7-9 and TRBJ1-5): DTGVSQNPRHKITKRGQNVTFRCDPISEHNRLYWYRQTLGQGPEFLTYFQNEAQLEKSRLLSDRFSAERPKGSFSTLEIQRTEQGDSAMYLCASSSGTGGDQPQHFGDGTRLSIL.

The chain recombines TRBV6-5 with TRBJ2-7; no clear D gene. This CDR3 is 13 amino acids long. V lost 2 bases, J lost 5 bases, and 10 bases lay in between. Germline CDR1 is MNHEY and CDR2 is SVGAGI. The CDR3 DNA is TGTGCCAGCAGTTACCCAGAAGGCCACGAGCAGTACTTC. It is translated as CASSYPEGHEQYF.

On this clone: Other DNA sequences in this specimen translate into the identical CDR3. This chain uses TRBV4-1 with TRBJ1-5; D unresolved. Per germline, CDR1 MGHRA and CDR2 YSYEKL. The CDR3 totals 16 residues. Trimming pared 2 bases from V and 0 bases from J, leaving 11 bases between. CDR3 in DNA: TGCGCCAGCAGCCAACGAGAAGGGCTTAGCAATCAGCCCCAGCATTTT. As protein: CASSQREGLSNQPQHF.

The chain combines TRBV4-3 with TRBJ2-2, with TRBD2 matching 13 bases. Germline V gene data show CDR1 as LGHNA and CDR2 as YSLEER. V lost 4 bases to trimming and J lost 4 bases; unmatched junction nucleotides: 3. The CDR3 runs 16 residues. The CDR3, as DNA: TGCGCCAGCAGCCCAGGACTAGCGGGAGTCACCGGGGAGCTGTTTTTT. Its protein product is CASSPGLAGVTGELFF.

The rearrangement links TRBV15 to TRBJ2-1, with 10 bases matching TRBD2. The germline V gene encodes CDR1 LNHNV and CDR2 YYDKDF (reference sequence). The CDR3 has 14 residues. The V and J ends lost 1 base and 7 bases, in that order; junction bases with no gene match: 1. The CDR3 region is CATSRVSGRNEQFF. CDR3 nucleotide sequence: TGTGCCACCAGCAGAGTTAGCGGGAGGAATGAGCAGTTCTTC.

The V and J genes are TRBV6-1 and TRBJ2-3; D is ambiguous. Germline lookup yields CDR1 MNHNS and CDR2 SASEGT. CDR3 length equals 16 residues. The V end was cut by 2 bases, the J end by 6 bases, with 18 bases between. The CDR3 spells CASSESRVQLGDTQYF. CDR3 sequence (DNA): TGTGCCAGCAGTGAAAGTCGAGTACAGTTGGGGGATACGCAGTATTTT.

This clone was counted once. The genes are TRBV14 and TRBJ2-7; 9 bases are shared with TRBD1. The CDR3 spans 14 residues. Germline CDR1 and CDR2: SGHDN and FVKESK. V lost 4 bases, J lost 6 bases, and 7 bases stayed unmatched. CDR3 region: CASSPGTGFIEQYF. In DNA, the CDR3 is TGTGCCAGCAGCCCCGGGACAGGGTTTATCGAGCAGTACTTC.

V is TRBV4-1 and J is TRBJ2-1, with a weak D call TRBD2 (5 bases). This CDR3 is 16 amino acids long. V lost 2 bases and J lost 1, with 12 bases in between. CDR1 and CDR2 (germline): MGHRA, YSYEKL. The CDR3 loop reads CASSQRRAVSYNEQFF. The DNA of the CDR3 is TGCGCCAGCAGCCAACGGCGAGCGGTTTCCTACAATGAGCAGTTCTTC.

This chain joins TRBV4-1 and TRBJ2-5; D gene uncertain. This CDR3 comprises 16 residues. V lost 0 bases and J 5 bases, leaving 16 bases between the germline ends. The germline CDR1 and CDR2 sequences are MGHRA and YSYEKL. The DNA of the CDR3 is TGCGCCAGCAGCCAAGAAGTTTTGTGGGGTATGGAGACCCAGTACTTC. It translates to CASSQEVLWGMETQYF.

With respect to this clone: The sample carries other DNA sequences with the same CDR3. The CDR3 sequence is CASRLSGSSYEQYF. The CDR3 DNA is TGTGCCAGCAGGCTATCAGGGAGCTCCTACGAGCAGTACTTC. The rearrangement joins TRBV27 to TRBJ2-7, with D possibly being TRBD1 or TRBD2 (5 bases each). The CDR3 covers 14 residues. Trimming removed 6 bases at V and 0 bases at J, with 12 bases between. Per germline, CDR1 MNHEY and CDR2 SMNVEV (reference sequence).

The chain links TRBV5-6 to TRBJ2-7; D not certain. The V end lost 2 bases, the J end lost 6 bases, and 9 bases lay between the germline ends. The CDR3 has 12 residues. Germline V gene sequence: CDR1 SGHDT, CDR2 YYEEEE. CDR3 bases: TGTGCCAGCAGCTTTAACTCGGGCGAGCAGTACTTC. This sequence encodes CASSFNSGEQYF.

The CDR3 nucleotides read TGTGCCAGCAGCCCTGACGGATATCAGCCCCAGCATTTT. Amino acids: CASSPDGYQPQHF. This chain connects TRBV7-6 to TRBJ1-5; D unresolved. Trimming stripped 5 bases from V and 5 bases from J, with 10 bases between. The CDR3 extends over 13 amino acids. CDR1 is SGHVS, CDR2 FNYEAQ, per germline.

This chain connects TRBV6-4 to TRBJ1-1; 10 positions match TRBD1. Germline V gene lookup returns CDR1 MRHNA and CDR2 SNTAGT. The CDR3 consists of 15 residues. Trimming took 6 bases from V and 5 from J; bases not matched to a gene: 9. The CDR3 sequence: CASSPRQGAGTEAFF. The CDR3 coding sequence is TGTGCCAGCAGCCCCCGACAGGGGGCCGGGACTGAAGCTTTCTTT.

The chain has TRBV10-3 and TRBJ1-3; D is uncertain. Germline V gene lookup returns CDR1 ENHRY and CDR2 SYGVKD. This CDR3 contains 14 residues. V lost 8 bases to trimming and J lost 0 bases, with 11 bases between them. The CDR3 region has the DNA TGTGCCATCGGAGACATACACTCTGGAAACACCATATATTTT. It yields the protein CAIGDIHSGNTIYF.

Points on this clone: The identical CDR3 is also encoded by other nucleotide sequences in the sample. This chain connects TRBV7-9 to TRBJ2-5, with D possibly TRBD2 on 5 matching bases. This CDR3 comprises 14 residues. Deletions cut 1 base from V and 4 bases from J, with 10 bases between. CDR1 and CDR2 (germline): SEHNR, FQNEAQ (reference sequence). The CDR3 loop is CASSLGGRGETQYF. The CDR3 DNA reads TGTGCCAGCAGCTTAGGTGGTCGGGGAGAGACCCAGTACTTC. Full variable domain (missing parts from reference TRBV7-9 and TRBJ2-5): DTGVSQNPRHKITKRGQNVTFRCDPISEHNRLYWYRQTLGQGPEFLTYFQNEAQLEKSRLLSDRFSAERPKGSFSTLEIQRTEQGDSAMYLCASSLGGRGETQYFGPGTRLLVL.